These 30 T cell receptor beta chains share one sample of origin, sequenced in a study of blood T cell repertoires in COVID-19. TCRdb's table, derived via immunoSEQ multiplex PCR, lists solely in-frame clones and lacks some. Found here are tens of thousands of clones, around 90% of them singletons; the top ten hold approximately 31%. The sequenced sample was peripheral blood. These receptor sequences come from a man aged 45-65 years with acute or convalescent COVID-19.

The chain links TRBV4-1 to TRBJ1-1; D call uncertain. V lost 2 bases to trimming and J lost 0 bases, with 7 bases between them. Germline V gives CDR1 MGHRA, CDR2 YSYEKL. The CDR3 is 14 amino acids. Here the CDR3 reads CASSQFRLNTEAFF. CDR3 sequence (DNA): TGCGCCAGCAGCCAATTCAGATTGAACACTGAAGCTTTCTTT.

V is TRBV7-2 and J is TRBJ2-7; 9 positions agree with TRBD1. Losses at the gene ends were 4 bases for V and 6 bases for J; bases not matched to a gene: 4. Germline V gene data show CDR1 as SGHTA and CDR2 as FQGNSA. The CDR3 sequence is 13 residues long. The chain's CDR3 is CASSSYRGPEQYF. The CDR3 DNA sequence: TGTGCCAGCAGCTCCTACAGGGGGCCCGAGCAGTACTTC.

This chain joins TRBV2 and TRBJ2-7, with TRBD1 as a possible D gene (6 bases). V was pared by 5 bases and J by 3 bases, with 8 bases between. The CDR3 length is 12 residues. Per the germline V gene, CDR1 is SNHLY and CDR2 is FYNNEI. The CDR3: CASSRDNYEQYF. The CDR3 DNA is TGTGCCAGCAGTCGGGACAACTACGAGCAGTACTTC.

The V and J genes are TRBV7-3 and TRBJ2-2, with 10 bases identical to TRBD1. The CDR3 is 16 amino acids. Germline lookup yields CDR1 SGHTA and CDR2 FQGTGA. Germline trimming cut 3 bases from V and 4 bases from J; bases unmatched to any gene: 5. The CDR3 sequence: CASSLTGGAGTGELFF. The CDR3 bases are TGTGCCAGCAGCTTGACAGGGGGCGCGGGCACCGGGGAGCTGTTTTTT.

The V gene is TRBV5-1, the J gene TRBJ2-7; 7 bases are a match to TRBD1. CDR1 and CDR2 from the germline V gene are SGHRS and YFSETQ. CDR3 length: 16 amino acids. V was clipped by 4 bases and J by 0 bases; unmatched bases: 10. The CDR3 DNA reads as TGCGCCAGCAGCACGCAGCCGGGACAGAGCTCCTACGAGCAGTACTTC. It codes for CASSTQPGQSSYEQYF.

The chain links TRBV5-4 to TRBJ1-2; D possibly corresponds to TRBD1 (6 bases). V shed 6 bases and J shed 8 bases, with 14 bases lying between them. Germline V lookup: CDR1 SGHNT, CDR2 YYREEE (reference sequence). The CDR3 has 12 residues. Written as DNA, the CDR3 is TGTGCCAGCACCGGGACAATCGAGGGCTACACCTTC. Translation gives CASTGTIEGYTF.

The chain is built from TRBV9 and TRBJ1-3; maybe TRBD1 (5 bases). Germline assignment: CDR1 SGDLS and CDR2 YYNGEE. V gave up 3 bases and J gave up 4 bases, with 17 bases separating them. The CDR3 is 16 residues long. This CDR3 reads CASSAGWGLEGNTIYF. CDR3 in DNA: TGTGCCAGCAGCGCCGGGTGGGGACTGGAAGGAAACACCATATATTTT.

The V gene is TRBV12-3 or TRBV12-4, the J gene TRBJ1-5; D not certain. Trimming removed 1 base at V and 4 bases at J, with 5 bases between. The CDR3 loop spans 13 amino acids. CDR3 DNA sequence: TGTGCCAGCAGTTTAGACAGAAATCAGCCCCAGCATTTT. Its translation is CASSLDRNQPQHF.

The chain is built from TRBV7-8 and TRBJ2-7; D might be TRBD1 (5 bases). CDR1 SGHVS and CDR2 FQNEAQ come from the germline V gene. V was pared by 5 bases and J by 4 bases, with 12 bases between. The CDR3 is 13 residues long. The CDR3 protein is CASSPDSGYEQYF. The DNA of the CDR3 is TGTGCCAGCAGCCCAGACAGTGGGTACGAGCAGTACTTC.

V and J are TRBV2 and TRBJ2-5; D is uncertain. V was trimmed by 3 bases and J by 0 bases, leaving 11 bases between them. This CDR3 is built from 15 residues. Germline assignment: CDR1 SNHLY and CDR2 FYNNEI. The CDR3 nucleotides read TGTGCCAGCAGTGACGTCCCCGGTGACCAAGAGACCCAGTACTTC. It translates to CASSDVPGDQETQYF.

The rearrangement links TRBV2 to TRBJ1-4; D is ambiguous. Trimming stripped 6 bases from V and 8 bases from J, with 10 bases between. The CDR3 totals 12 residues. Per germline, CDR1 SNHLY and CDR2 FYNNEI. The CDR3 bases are TGTGCCAGCAGAGTACGAGTGGAAAAACTGTTTTTT. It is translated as CASRVRVEKLFF.

The CDR3 is CASRAGLENSPLHF. The CDR3 coding sequence is TGTGCCAGCAGAGCGGGTCTAGAGAATTCACCCCTCCACTTT. V is TRBV9 and J is TRBJ1-6; D ambiguous. Germline V gene sequence: CDR1 SGDLS, CDR2 YYNGEE. The CDR3 is 14 amino acids. V lost 5 bases and J 7 bases, leaving 13 bases between the germline ends.

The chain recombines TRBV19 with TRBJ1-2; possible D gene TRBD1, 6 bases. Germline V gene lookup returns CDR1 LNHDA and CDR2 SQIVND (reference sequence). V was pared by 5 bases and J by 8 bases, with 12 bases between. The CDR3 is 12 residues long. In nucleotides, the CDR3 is TGTGCCAGTAGTGAATACAGGGTCGGCTACACCTTC. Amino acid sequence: CASSEYRVGYTF.

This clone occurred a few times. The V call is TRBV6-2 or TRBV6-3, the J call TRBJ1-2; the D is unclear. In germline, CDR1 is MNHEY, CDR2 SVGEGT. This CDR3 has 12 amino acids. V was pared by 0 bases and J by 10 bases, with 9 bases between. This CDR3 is CASSYSGPSYTF. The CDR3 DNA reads TGTGCCAGCAGTTACTCGGGCCCATCCTACACCTTC.

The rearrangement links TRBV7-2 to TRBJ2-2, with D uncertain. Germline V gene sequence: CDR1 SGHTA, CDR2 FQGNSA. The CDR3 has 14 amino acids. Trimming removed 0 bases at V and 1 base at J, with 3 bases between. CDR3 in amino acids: CASSLAQNTGELFF. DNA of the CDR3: TGTGCCAGCAGCTTAGCCCAGAACACCGGGGAGCTGTTTTTT. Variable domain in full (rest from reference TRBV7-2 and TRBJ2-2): GAGVSQSPSNKVTEKGKDVELRCDPISGHTALYWYRQSLGQGLEFLIYFQGNSAPDKSGLPSDRFSAERTGGSVSTLTIQRTQQEDSAVYLCASSLAQNTGELFFGEGSRLTVL.

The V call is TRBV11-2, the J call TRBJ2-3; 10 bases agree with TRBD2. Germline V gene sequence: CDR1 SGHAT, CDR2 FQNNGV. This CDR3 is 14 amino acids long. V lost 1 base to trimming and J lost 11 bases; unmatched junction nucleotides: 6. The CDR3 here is CASSLAAGGLRQYF. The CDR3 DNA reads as TGTGCCAGCAGCTTAGCAGCGGGGGGGCTGAGGCAGTATTTT.

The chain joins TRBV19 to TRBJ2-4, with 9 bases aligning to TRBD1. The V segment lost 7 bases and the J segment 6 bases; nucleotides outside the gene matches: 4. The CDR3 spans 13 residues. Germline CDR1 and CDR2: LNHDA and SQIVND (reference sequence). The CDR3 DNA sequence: TGTGCCAGTAATAGACAGGGGGGAAACATTCAGTACTTC. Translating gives CASNRQGGNIQYF.

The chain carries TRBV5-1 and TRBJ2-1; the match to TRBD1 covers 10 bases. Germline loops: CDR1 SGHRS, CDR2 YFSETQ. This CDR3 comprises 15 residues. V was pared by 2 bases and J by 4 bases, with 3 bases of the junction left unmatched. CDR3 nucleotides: TGCGCCAGCAGCTTCAGGGACAGGGGTTACAATGAGCAGTTCTTC. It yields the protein CASSFRDRGYNEQFF.

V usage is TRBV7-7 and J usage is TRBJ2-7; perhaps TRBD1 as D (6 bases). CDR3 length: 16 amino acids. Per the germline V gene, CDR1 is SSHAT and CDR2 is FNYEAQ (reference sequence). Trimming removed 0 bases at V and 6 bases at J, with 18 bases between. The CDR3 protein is CASSLAAPGQSGEQYF. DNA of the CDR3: TGTGCCAGCAGCTTAGCTGCTCCGGGACAAAGCGGCGAGCAGTACTTC.

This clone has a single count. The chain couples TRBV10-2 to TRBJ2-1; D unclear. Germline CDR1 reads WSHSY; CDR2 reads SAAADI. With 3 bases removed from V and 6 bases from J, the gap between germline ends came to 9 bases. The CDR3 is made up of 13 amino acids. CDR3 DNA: TGCGCCAGCAGTGAAGCCCGAAGCAATGAGCAGTTCTTC. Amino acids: CASSEARSNEQFF.

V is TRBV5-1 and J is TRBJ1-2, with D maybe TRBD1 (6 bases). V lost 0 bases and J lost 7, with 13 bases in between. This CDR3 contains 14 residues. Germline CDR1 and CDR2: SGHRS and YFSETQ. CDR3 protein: CASSLGQGIGGYTF. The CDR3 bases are TGCGCCAGCAGCTTGGGGCAGGGGATCGGTGGCTACACCTTC.

The CDR3 region is CASSQAGVTNEKLFF. Here the CDR3 DNA reads TGCGCCAGCAGCCAGGCGGGGGTGACTAATGAAAAACTGTTTTTT. This sequence joins TRBV4-1 and TRBJ1-4; D is perhaps TRBD1 (5 bases). The CDR3 has 15 residues. From germline, CDR1 is MGHRA and CDR2 YSYEKL. Deletions cut 3 bases from V and 2 bases from J, with 10 bases between.

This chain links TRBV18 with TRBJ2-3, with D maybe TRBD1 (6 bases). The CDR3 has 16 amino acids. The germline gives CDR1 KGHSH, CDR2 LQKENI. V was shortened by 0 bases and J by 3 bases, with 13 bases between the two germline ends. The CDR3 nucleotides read TGTGCCAGCTCACCACCGAAAGGGGGTGGGACAGATACGCAGTATTTT. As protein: CASSPPKGGGTDTQYF.

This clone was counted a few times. In DNA, the CDR3 is TGTGCCTGGAACTCCAGGGGGCACGGCTACACCTTC. Translation: CAWNSRGHGYTF. The chain has TRBV30 and TRBJ1-2; 8 nucleotides align to TRBD1. Trimming took 4 bases from V and 8 from J; bases not matched to a gene: 6. This CDR3 comprises 12 residues. From germline, CDR1 is GTSNPN and CDR2 SVGIG (reference sequence).

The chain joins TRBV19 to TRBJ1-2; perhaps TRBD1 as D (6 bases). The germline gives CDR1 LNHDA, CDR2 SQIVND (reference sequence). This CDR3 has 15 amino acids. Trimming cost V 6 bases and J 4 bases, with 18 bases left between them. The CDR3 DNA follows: TGTGCCAGTAGCCCCGGCCCCAGGGGATCCTATGGCTACACCTTC. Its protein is CASSPGPRGSYGYTF.

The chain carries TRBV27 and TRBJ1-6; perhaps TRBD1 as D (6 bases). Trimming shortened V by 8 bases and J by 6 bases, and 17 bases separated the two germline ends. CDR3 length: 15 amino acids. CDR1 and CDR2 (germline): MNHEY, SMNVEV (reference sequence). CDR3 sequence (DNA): TGTGCCAGCGCCTACTTAGGGGGGGCTAATTCACCCCTCCACTTT. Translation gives CASAYLGGANSPLHF.

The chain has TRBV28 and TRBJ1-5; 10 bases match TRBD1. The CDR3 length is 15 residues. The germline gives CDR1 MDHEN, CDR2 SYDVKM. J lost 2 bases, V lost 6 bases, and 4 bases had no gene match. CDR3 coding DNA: TGTGCCAGCAGCCCGACAGGGGGCGGCAATCAGCCCCAGCATTTT. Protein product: CASSPTGGGNQPQHF.

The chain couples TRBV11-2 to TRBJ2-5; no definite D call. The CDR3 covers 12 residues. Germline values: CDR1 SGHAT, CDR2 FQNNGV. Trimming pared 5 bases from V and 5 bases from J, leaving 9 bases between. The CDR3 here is CASSPLEETQYF. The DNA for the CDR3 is TGTGCCAGCAGCCCGTTGGAGGAGACCCAGTACTTC. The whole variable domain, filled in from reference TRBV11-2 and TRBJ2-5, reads EAGVAQSPRYKIIEKRQSVAFWCNPISGHATLYWYQQILGQGPKLLIQFQNNGVVDDSQLPKDRFSAERLKGVDSTLKIQPAKLEDSAVYLCASSPLEETQYFGPGTRLLVL.

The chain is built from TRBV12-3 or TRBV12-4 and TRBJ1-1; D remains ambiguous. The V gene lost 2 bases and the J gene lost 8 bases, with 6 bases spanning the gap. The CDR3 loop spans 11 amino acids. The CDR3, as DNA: TGTGCCAGCAGTTTAAGAGGGGAAGCTTTCTTT. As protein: CASSLRGEAFF.

CDR3 in amino acids: CASSLAAGGYNEQFF. CDR3 DNA: TGTGCCAGCAGCTTGGCGGCAGGGGGATACAATGAGCAGTTCTTC. The rearrangement uses TRBV5-5 and TRBJ2-1, with 7 positions matching TRBD1. V was clipped by 0 bases and J by 4 bases; unmatched bases: 4. Germline V CDR1 and CDR2: SGHKS, YYEKEE (reference sequence). The length of the CDR3 is 15 residues.